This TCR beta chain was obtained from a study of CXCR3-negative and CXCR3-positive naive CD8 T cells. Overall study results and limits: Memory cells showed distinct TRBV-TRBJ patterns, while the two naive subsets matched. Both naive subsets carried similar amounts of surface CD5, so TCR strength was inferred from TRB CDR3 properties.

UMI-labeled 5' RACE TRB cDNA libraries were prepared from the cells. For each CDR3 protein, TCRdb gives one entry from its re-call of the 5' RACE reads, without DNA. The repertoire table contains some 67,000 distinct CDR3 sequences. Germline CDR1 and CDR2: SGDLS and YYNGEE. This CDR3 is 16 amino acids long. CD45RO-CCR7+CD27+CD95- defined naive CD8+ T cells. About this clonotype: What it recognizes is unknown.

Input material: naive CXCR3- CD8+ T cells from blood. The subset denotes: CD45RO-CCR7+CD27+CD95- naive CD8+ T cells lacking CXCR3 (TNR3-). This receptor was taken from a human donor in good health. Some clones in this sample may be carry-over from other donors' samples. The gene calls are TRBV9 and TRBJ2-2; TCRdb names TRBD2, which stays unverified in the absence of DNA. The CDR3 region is CASSQVPAGGPGELFF.